This passage covers 5 T cell receptor beta chains from one sample sequenced in a study of Ad26.COV2.S vaccination and SARS-CoV-2 variants (dated by TCRdb to the early 2020s). The library came from the immunoSEQ multiplex PCR assay. TCRdb limited this immuneACCESS table to in-frame rearrangements with V and J called. A share of clones is missing; checked studies link under half to unresolved V genes, and the rest is unexplained. Here the sample has hundreds of thousands of clones; 86% occur a single time. The top ten clonotypes cover over 8.5% of the sample. The treatment or condition label here, explained by the study, means: around 19 received Ad26.COV2.S at low or high dose, single or two shots; about 5 received placebo; per-sample allocation not given. For vaccine and placebo recipients, the sequenced repertoires came from samples collected on day 63 after the first injection. The source material was peripheral blood, sampled in a trial of Ad26.COV2.S vaccine versus placebo. Every receptor here comes from a person between 18 and 65 years old who received the Ad26.COV2.S COVID-19 vaccine or a placebo.

The rearrangement joins TRBV11-2 to TRBJ1-6; TRBD1 matches 10 bases. The ends lost 3 bases at V and 9 bases at J; junction bases unmatched: 2. In germline, CDR1 is SGHAT, CDR2 FQNNGV. The CDR3 covers 14 residues. The CDR3, as DNA: TGTGCCAGCAGCTTTCGGGACAGGGGTTCACCCCTCCACTTT. Translated: CASSFRDRGSPLHF.

As for this clone: Other nucleotide sequences in the sample specify the same CDR3. The chain combines TRBV2 with TRBJ1-5; 10 nucleotides align to TRBD1. The CDR3 consists of 15 residues. CDR1 is SNHLY and CDR2 is FYNNEI in the germline V gene. V trimming: 3 bases; J trimming: 4 bases; junction bases outside the gene matches: 3. The CDR3 protein is CASSDRTGGNQPQHF. CDR3 nucleotide sequence: TGTGCCAGCAGTGATAGGACAGGGGGAAATCAGCCCCAGCATTTT.

The gene calls are TRBV20-1 and TRBJ1-5; no clear D gene. This CDR3 is 13 amino acids long. Trimming removed 3 bases from V and 8 bases from J, with 14 bases in between. Germline-derived CDR1 and CDR2 are DFQATT and SNEGSKA (reference sequence). The CDR3 reads CSASTRSMEPQHF. CDR3 coding DNA: TGCAGTGCTAGTACCCGGTCTATGGAGCCCCAGCATTTT.

The V gene is TRBV10-2, the J gene TRBJ2-7; 7 nucleotides align to TRBD2. Germline CDR1 WSHSY, CDR2 SAAADI. The CDR3 runs to 14 residues. With 3 bases clipped from V and 9 bases from J, the junction kept 11 bases outside the gene matches. The CDR3 bases are TGCGCCAGCAGTGAAGACGGCGGGGGTCGTGGGCAGTACTTC. It specifies CASSEDGGGRGQYF.

The V and J genes are TRBV2 and TRBJ2-3, with 10 bases lining up with TRBD2. Looked up from germline, CDR1 is SNHLY and CDR2 is FYNNEI. J gave up 5 bases and V 7 bases, and 6 bases lay outside the gene matches. The CDR3 runs to 14 residues. This CDR3 reads CASTLAGVGDTQYF. The CDR3 DNA reads as TGTGCCAGCACCCTAGCGGGAGTTGGAGATACGCAGTATTTT. Drawing the rest from reference TRBV2 and TRBJ2-3, the complete variable domain is EPEVTQTPSHQVTQMGQEVILRCVPISNHLYFYWYRQILGQKVEFLVSFYNNEISEKSEIFDDQFSVERPDGSNFTLKIRSTKLEDSAMYFCASTLAGVGDTQYFGPGTRLTVL.